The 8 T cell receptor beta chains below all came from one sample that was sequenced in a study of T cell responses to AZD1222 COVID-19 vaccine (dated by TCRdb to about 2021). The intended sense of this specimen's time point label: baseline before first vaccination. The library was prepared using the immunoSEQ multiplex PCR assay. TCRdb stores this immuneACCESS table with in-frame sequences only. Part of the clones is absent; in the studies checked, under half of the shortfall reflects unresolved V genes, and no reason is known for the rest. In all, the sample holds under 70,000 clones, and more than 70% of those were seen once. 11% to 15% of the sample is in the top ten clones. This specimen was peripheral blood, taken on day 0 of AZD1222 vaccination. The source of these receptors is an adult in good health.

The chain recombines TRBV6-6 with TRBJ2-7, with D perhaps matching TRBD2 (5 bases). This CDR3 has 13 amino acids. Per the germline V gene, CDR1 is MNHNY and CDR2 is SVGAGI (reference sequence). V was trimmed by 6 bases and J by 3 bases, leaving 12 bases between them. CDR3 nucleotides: TGTGCCAGCAGCCCCGGACTGAACTACGAGCAGTACTTC. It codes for CASSPGLNYEQYF.

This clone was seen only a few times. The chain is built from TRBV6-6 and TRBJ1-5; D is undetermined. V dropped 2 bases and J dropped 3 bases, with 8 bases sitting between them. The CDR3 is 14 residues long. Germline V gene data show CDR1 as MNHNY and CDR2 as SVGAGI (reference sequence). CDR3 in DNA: TGTGCCAGCAGTTACGGTTACCTCAATCAGCCCCAGCATTTT. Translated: CASSYGYLNQPQHF.

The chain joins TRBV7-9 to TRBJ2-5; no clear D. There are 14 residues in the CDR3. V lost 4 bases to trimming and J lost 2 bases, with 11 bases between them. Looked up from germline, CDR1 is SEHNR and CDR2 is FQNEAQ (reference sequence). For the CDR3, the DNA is TGTGCCAGCAGCTCTCAATTTAGGCAAGAGACCCAGTACTTC. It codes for CASSSQFRQETQYF.

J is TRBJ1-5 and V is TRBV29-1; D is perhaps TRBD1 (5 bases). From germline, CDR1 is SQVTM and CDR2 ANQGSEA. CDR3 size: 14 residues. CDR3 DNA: TGCAGTGCCTTAGCCGGGGGTTCCAATCAGCCCCAGCATTTT. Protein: CSALAGGSNQPQHF.

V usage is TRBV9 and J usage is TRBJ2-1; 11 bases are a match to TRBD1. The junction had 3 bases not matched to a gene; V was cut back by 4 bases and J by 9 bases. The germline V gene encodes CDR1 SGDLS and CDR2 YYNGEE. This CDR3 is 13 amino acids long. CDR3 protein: CASSYGTGGEQFF. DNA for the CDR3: TGTGCCAGCAGCTATGGGACAGGGGGTGAGCAGTTCTTC.

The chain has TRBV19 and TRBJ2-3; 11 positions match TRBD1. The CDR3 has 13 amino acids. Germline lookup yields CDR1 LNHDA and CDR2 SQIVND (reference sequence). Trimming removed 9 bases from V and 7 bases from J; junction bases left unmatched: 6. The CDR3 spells CASGQGALNTQYF. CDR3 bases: TGTGCCAGCGGACAGGGGGCGCTCAATACGCAGTATTTT.

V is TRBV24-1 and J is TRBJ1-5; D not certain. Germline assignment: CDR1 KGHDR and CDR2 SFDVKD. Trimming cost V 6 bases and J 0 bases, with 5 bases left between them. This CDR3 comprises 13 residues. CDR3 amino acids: CATSSYSNQPQHF. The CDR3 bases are TGTGCCACCAGTTCTTATAGCAATCAGCCCCAGCATTTT.

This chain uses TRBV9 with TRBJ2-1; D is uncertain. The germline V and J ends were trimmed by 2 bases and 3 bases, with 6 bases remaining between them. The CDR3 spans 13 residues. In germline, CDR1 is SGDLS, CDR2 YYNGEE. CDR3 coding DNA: TGTGCCAGCAGCGTGGGAAACTACAATGAGCAGTTCTTC. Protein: CASSVGNYNEQFF.